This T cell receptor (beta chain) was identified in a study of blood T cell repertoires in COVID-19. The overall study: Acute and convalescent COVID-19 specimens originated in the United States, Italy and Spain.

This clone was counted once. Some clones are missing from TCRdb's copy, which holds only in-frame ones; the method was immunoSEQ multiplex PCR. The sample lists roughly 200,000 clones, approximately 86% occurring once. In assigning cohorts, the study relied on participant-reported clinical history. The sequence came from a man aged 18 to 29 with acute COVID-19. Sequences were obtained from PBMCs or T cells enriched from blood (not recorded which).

Here the CDR3 reads CASSLEAGRAYEQYF. DNA of the CDR3: TGTGCCAGCAGCTTAGAGGCCGGGCGGGCCTACGAGCAGTACTTC. The chain uses TRBV11-2 and TRBJ2-7; D may be TRBD2 (5 bases). Germline V gives CDR1 SGHAT, CDR2 FQNNGV. The CDR3 runs 15 residues. V was trimmed by 0 bases and J by 2 bases, leaving 11 bases between them.